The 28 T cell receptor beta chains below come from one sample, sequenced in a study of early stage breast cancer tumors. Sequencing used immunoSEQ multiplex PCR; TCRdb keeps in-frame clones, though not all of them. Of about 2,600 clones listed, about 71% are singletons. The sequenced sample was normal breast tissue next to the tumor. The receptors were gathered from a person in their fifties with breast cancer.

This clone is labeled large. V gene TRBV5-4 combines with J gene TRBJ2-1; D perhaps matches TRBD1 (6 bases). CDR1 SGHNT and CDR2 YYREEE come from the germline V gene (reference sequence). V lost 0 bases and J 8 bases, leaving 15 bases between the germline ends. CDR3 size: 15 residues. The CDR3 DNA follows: TGTGCCAGCAGCTTGGGTTATGGGGGCATGGATGAGCAGTTCTTC. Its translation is CASSLGYGGMDEQFF.

The CDR3 sequence is CASSPRQGLAKNIQYF. The CDR3 DNA is TGTGCCAGCAGCCCTAGACAGGGGCTAGCCAAAAACATTCAGTACTTC. The rearrangement links TRBV7-9 to TRBJ2-4; 8 bases line up with TRBD1. The CDR3 extends over 16 amino acids. Germline CDR1 SEHNR, CDR2 FQNEAQ (reference sequence). J gave up 0 bases and V 5 bases, and 6 bases lay outside the gene matches.

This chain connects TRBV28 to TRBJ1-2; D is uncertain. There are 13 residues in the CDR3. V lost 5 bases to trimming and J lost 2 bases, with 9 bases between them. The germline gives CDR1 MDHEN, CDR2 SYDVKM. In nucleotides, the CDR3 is TGTGCCAGCAGTCCCGTCGGGAACTATGGCTACACCTTC. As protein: CASSPVGNYGYTF.

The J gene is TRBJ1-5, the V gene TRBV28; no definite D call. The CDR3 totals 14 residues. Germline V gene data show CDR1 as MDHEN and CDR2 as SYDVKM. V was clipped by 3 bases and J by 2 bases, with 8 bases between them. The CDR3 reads CASSFKRRNQPQHF. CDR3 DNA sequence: TGTGCCAGCAGTTTTAAACGTCGCAATCAGCCCCAGCATTTT.

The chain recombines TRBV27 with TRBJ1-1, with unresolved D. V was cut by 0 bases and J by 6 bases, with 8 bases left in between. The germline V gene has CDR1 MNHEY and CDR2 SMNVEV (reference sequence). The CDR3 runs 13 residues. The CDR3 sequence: CASSLSVGAEAFF. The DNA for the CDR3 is TGTGCCAGCAGTTTATCAGTGGGCGCTGAAGCTTTCTTT.

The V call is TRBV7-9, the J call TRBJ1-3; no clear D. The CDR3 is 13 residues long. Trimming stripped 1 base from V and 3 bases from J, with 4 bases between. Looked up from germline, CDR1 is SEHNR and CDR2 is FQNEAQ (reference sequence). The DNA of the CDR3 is TGTGCCAGCAGCTTAGGGGTTGGAAACACCATATATTTT. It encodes CASSLGVGNTIYF.

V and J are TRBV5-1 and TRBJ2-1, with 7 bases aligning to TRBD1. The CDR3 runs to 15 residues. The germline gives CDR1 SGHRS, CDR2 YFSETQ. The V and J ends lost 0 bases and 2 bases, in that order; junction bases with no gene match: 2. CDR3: CASSLETGTYNEQFF. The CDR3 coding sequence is TGCGCCAGCAGCTTGGAGACAGGGACCTACAATGAGCAGTTCTTC.

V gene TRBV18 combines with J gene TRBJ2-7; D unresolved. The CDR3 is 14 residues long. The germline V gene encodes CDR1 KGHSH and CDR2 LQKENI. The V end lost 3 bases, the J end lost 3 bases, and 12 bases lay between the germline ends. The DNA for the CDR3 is TGTGCCAGCTCACCCCCGGACCAGTACTACGAGCAGTACTTC. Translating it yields CASSPPDQYYEQYF.

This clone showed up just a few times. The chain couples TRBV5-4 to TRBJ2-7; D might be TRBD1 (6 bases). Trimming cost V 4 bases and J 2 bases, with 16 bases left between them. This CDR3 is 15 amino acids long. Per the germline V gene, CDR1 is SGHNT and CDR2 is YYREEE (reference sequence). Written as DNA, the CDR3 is TGTGCCAGCAGCCTCGCCCCGACAGGAACCTACGAGCAGTACTTC. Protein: CASSLAPTGTYEQYF.

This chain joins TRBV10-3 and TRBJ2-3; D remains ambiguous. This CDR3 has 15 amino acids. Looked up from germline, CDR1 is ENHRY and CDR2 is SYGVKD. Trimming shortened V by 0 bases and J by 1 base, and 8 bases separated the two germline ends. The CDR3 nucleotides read TGTGCCATCAGTGAGTCTGTCACCGGCACAGATACGCAGTATTTT. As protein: CAISESVTGTDTQYF.

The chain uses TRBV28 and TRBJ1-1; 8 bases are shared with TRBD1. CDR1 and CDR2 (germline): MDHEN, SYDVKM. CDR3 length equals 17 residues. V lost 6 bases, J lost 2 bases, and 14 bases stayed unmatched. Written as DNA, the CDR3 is TGTGCCAGCAGCCGGAGACAGGGGAGGGGTAACAACACTGAAGCTTTCTTT. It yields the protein CASSRRQGRGNNTEAFF. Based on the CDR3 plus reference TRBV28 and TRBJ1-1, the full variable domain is DVKVTQSSRYLVKRTGEKVFLECVQDMDHENMFWYRQDPGLGLRLIYFSYDVKMKEKGDIPEGYSVSREKKERFSLILESASTNQTSMYLCASSRRQGRGNNTEAFFGQGTRLTVV.

CDR3 sequence: CASRGFQDNYGYTF. CDR3 coding DNA: TGTGCCAGCAGGGGATTTCAGGACAACTATGGCTACACCTTC. The chain recombines TRBV6-1 with TRBJ1-2; unclear D gene. CDR3 length equals 14 residues. Germline V gives CDR1 MNHNS, CDR2 SASEGT. The V end was cut by 6 bases, the J end by 2 bases, with 13 bases between.

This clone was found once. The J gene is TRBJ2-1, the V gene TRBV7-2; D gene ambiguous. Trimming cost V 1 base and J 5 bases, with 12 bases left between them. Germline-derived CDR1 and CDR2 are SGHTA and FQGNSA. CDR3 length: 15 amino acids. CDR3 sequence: CASSLGGAINNEQFF. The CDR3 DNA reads TGTGCCAGCAGCTTAGGAGGAGCAATTAACAATGAGCAGTTCTTC.

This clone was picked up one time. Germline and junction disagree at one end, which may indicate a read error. The CDR3 reads CASTLNRDYGYTF. The DNA for the CDR3 is TGTGCCAGCACCTTGAACAGGGACTATGGCTACACCTTC. The chain uses TRBV5-4 and TRBJ1-2; D is possibly TRBD1 (6 bases). CDR3 length: 13 amino acids. CDR1 and CDR2 from the germline V gene are SGHNT and YYREEE (reference sequence).

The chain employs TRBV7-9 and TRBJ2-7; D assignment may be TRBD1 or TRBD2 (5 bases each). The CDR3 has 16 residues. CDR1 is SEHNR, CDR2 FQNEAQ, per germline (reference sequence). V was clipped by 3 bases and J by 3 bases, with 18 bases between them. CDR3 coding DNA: TGTGCCAGCAGCTTGGCGTCGGGACGGGGCCTCTACGAGCAGTACTTC. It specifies CASSLASGRGLYEQYF.

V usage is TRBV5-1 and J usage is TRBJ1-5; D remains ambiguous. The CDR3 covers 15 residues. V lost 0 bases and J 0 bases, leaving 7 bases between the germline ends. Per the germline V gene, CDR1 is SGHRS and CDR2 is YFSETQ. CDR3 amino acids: CASSLDGVSNQPQHF. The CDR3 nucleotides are TGCGCCAGCAGCTTGGATGGGGTTAGCAATCAGCCCCAGCATTTT.

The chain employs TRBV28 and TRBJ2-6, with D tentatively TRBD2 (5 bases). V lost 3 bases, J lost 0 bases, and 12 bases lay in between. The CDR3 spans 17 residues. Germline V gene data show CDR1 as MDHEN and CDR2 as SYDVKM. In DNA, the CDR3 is TGTGCCAGCAGTTTCCCGGGGAAGGTCTCTGGGGCCAACGTCCTGACTTTC. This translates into CASSFPGKVSGANVLTF.

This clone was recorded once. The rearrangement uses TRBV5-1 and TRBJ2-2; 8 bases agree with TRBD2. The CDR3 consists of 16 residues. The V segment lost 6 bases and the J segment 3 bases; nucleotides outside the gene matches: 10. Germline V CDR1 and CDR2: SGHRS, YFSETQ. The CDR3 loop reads CASTLGGRPDTGELFF. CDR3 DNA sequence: TGCGCCAGCACCCTTGGCGGGAGGCCGGACACCGGGGAGCTGTTTTTT.

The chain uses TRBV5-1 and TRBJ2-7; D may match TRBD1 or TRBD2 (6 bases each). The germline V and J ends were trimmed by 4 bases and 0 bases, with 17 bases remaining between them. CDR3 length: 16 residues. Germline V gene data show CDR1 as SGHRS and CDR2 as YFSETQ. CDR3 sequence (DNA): TGCGCCAGCAGCCAGGAGGGGGGCCCGGACTCCTACGAGCAGTACTTC. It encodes CASSQEGGPDSYEQYF.

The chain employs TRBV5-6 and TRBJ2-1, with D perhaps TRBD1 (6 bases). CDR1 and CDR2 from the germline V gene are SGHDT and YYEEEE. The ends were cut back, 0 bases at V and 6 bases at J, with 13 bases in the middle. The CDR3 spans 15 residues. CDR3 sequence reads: CASSLVAGDGNEQFF. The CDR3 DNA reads TGTGCCAGCAGCTTGGTGGCAGGGGATGGCAATGAGCAGTTCTTC. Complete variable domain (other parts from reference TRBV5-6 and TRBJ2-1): DAGVTQSPTHLIKTRGQQVTLRCSPKSGHDTVSWYQQALGQGPQFIFQYYEEEERQRGNFPDRFSGHQFPNYSSELNVNALLLGDSALYLCASSLVAGDGNEQFFGPGTRLTVL.

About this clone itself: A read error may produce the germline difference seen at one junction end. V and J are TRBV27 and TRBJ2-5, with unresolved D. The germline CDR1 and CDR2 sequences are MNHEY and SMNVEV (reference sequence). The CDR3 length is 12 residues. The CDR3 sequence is CATLTRQGTQYF. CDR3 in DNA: TGTGCCACCTTAACTCGCCAAGGGACCCAGTACTTC.

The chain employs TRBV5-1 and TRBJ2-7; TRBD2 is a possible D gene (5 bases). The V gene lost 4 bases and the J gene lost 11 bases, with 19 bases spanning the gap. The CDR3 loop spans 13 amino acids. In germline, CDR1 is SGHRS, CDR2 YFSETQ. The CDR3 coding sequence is TGCGCCAGCAGCGGAGAGGGTTTGATTGATAAGTACTTC. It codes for CASSGEGLIDKYF.

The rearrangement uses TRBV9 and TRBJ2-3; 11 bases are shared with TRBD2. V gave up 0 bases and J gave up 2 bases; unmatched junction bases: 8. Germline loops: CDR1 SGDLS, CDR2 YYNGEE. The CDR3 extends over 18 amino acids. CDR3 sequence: CASSVDIAGGRYTDTQYF. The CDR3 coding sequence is TGTGCCAGCAGCGTAGATATAGCGGGAGGGCGCTACACAGATACGCAGTATTTT.

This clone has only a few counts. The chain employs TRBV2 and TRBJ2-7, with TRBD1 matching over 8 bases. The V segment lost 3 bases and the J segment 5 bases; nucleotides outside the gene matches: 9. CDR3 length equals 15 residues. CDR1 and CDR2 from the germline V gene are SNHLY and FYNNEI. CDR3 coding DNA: TGTGCCAGCAGTGAGGCGGGGACAGGAGCTCACGAGCAGTACTTC. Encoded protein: CASSEAGTGAHEQYF.

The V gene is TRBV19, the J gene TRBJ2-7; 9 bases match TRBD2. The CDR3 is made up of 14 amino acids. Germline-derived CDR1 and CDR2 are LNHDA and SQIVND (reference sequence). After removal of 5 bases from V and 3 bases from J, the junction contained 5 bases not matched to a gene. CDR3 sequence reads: CASSGLAGNYEQYF. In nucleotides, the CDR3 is TGTGCCAGTAGTGGGCTAGCGGGGAACTACGAGCAGTACTTC.

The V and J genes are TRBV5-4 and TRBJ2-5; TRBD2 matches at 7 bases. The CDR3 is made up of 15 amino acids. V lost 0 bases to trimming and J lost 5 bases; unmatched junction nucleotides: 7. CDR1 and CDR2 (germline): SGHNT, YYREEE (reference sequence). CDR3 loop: CASSLGLGGGETQYF. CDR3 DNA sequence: TGTGCCAGCAGCTTGGGACTAGGCGGGGGTGAGACCCAGTACTTC.

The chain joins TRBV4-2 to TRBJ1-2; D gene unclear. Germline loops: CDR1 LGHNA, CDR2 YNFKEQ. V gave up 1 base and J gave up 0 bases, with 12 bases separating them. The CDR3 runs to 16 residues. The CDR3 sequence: CASSQGLADSNYGYTF. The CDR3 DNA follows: TGTGCCAGCAGCCAAGGTCTAGCGGATTCTAACTATGGCTACACCTTC.

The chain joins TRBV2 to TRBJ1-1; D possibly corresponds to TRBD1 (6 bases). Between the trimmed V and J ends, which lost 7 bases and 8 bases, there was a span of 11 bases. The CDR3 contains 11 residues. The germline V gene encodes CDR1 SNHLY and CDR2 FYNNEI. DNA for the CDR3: TGTGCCAGCACAACGGACAGAGAAGCTTTCTTT. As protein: CASTTDREAFF. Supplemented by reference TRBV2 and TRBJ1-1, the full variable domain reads EPEVTQTPSHQVTQMGQEVILRCVPISNHLYFYWYRQILGQKVEFLVSFYNNEISEKSEIFDDQFSVERPDGSNFTLKIRSTKLEDSAMYFCASTTDREAFFGQGTRLTVV.